A single sample is the source of the 11 T cell receptor beta chains below, sequenced in a study of blood T cell repertoires in COVID-19. Clones were sequenced by immunoSEQ multiplex PCR, and TCRdb holds only the in-frame ones, with some missing. The profile covers around 210,000 clones, with roughly 85% appearing a single time and approximately 5% taken by the ten largest. The material sequenced was peripheral blood. Receptors originate from a man aged 45-65 years with COVID-19, enrolled during active disease.

This rearrangement joins TRBV29-1 to TRBJ1-5; TRBD1 is a possible D gene (6 bases). The CDR3 runs 13 residues. The V gene's germline CDR1 is SQVTM and CDR2 ANQGSEA. With 6 bases removed from V and 9 bases from J, the gap between germline ends came to 18 bases. The DNA of the CDR3 is TGCAGCGTACGAAAGGACAGTGACTCGCCCCAGCATTTT. It yields the protein CSVRKDSDSPQHF.

This clone was seen only a few times. The chain carries TRBV6-2 or TRBV6-3 and TRBJ1-1; D uncertain. Per the germline V gene, CDR1 is MNHEY and CDR2 is SVGEGT. The CDR3 has 13 residues. Trimming took off 2 bases at V and 3 bases at J, with 7 bases between the two ends. For the CDR3, the DNA is TGTGCCAGCAGTTACGGGCGATACACTGAAGCTTTCTTT. This codes for CASSYGRYTEAFF.

This chain joins TRBV4-1 and TRBJ1-2; D is ambiguous. The CDR3 extends over 16 amino acids. Germline assignment: CDR1 MGHRA and CDR2 YSYEKL. V was pared by 0 bases and J by 4 bases, with 15 bases between. CDR3 nucleotides: TGCGCCAGCAGCCAAGAGGTGGAGTCACCTCCCTATGGCTACACCTTC. Translated: CASSQEVESPPYGYTF.

Worth noting for this clone: This sample also contains other DNA sequences that code for the same CDR3. V usage is TRBV6-5 and J usage is TRBJ1-1; TRBD1 matches at 7 bases. V lost 6 bases to trimming and J lost 1 base; unmatched junction nucleotides: 5. The germline gives CDR1 MNHEY, CDR2 SVGAGI. The CDR3 is 14 residues long. The CDR3 DNA follows: TGTGCCAGCAGAGCAGGGACAGCGAACACTGAAGCTTTCTTT. Translating gives CASRAGTANTEAFF.

The chain couples TRBV7-6 to TRBJ2-1, with 7 bases aligning to TRBD2. Germline CDR1 SGHVS, CDR2 FNYEAQ. The ends lost 5 bases at V and 9 bases at J; junction bases unmatched: 13. The CDR3 sequence is 15 residues long. The CDR3 region has the DNA TGTGCCAGCAGCCCCACCAGCGGGACCGCGGGTGAGCAGTTCTTC. Protein sequence: CASSPTSGTAGEQFF.

In this sample, this clone turned up once. The rearrangement uses TRBV28 and TRBJ2-3; possible D gene TRBD2, 6 bases. From germline, CDR1 is MDHEN and CDR2 SYDVKM. CDR3 size: 17 residues. With 2 bases removed from V and 7 bases from J, the gap between germline ends came to 22 bases. Here the CDR3 DNA reads TGTGCCAGCAGTTTAGTTATGGGGCAGGAGGGTTGGAATACGCAGTATTTT. This encodes CASSLVMGQEGWNTQYF.

This sequence joins TRBV12-3 or TRBV12-4 and TRBJ2-1, with a possible D match to TRBD2 (5 bases). Trimming took off 11 bases at V and 8 bases at J, with 19 bases between the two ends. The CDR3 contains 13 residues. CDR3 nucleotide sequence: TGTGCCGCTACGACACGGGAATGGGATGAGCAGTTCTTC. Amino acid sequence: CAATTREWDEQFF.

The gene calls are TRBV7-3 and TRBJ2-4; D remains ambiguous. Trimming removed 3 bases from V and 8 bases from J, with 8 bases in between. The CDR3 consists of 12 residues. Per the germline V gene, CDR1 is SGHTA and CDR2 is FQGTGA. CDR3 residues: CASSFRFYIQYF. For the CDR3, the DNA is TGTGCCAGCAGCTTCAGGTTTTACATTCAGTACTTC.

J is TRBJ2-7 and V is TRBV19, with a weak D call TRBD1 (5 bases). In germline, CDR1 is LNHDA, CDR2 SQIVND (reference sequence). V was pared by 3 bases and J by 0 bases, with 9 bases between. The CDR3 loop spans 14 amino acids. The CDR3 DNA follows: TGTGCCAGTAGTATTCAGGGCGGCTCCTACGAGCAGTACTTC. Translation: CASSIQGGSYEQYF.

The CDR3: CASSIRRGDEQYF. The CDR3 DNA sequence: TGCGCCAGCAGCATCCGTCGGGGGGACGAGCAGTACTTC. This chain uses TRBV5-1 with TRBJ2-7; 7 nucleotides agree with TRBD2. With 4 bases clipped from V and 5 bases from J, the junction kept 6 bases outside the gene matches. The CDR3 has 13 residues. Germline V gene lookup returns CDR1 SGHRS and CDR2 YFSETQ.

V usage is TRBV10-2 and J usage is TRBJ1-2; no clear D. CDR1 WSHSY and CDR2 SAAADI come from the germline V gene. There are 14 residues in the CDR3. V lost 5 bases, J lost 3 bases, and 13 bases lay in between. The CDR3 sequence: CASSPEGGDYGYTF. CDR3 nucleotide sequence: TGCGCCAGCAGTCCTGAGGGAGGTGACTATGGCTACACCTTC.